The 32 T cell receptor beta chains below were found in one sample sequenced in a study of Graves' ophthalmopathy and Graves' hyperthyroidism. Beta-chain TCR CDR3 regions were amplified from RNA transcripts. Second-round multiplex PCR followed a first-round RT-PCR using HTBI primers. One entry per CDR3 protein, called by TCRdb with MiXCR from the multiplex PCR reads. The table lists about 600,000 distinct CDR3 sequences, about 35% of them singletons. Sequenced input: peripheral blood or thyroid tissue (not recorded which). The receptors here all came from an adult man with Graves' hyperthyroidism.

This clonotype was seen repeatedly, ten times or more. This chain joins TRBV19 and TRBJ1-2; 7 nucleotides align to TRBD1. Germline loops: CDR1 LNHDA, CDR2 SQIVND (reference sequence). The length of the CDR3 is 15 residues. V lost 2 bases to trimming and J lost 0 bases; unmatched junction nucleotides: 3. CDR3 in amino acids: CASSIPTGPNYGYTF. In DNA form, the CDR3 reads TGTGCCAGTAGTATACCGACAGGGCCTAACTATGGCTACACCTTC.

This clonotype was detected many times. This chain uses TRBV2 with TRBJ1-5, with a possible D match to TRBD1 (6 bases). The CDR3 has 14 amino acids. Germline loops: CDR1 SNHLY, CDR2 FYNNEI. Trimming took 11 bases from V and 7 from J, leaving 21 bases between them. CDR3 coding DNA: TGTGCCGGAGGCCTGGGCAGGACAGAACAGCCCCAGCATTTT. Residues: CAGGLGRTEQPQHF.

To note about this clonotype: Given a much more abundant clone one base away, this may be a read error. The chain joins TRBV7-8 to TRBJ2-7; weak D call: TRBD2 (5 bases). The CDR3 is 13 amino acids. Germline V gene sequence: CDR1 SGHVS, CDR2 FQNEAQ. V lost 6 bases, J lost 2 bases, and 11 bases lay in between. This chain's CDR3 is CASSDPGAYEQYF. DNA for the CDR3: TGTGCCAGCAGTGACCCCGGGGCCTACGAGCAGTACTTC.

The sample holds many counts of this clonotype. CDR3 in amino acids: CASSPSQGAAPLHF. The CDR3 bases are TGTGCCAGCAGCCCATCACAGGGGGCTGCACCCCTCCACTTT. This chain uses TRBV13 with TRBJ1-6, with 9 bases identical to TRBD1. Germline V lookup: CDR1 PRHDT, CDR2 FYEKMQ (reference sequence). This CDR3 spans 14 amino acids. With 5 bases clipped from V and 11 bases from J, the junction kept 7 bases outside the gene matches.

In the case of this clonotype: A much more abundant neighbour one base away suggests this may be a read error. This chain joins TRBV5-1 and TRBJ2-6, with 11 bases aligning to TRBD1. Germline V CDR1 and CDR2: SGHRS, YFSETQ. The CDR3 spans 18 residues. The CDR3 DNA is TGCGCCAGCAGCTCGGGACAGGGGGAACGCTCTGGGGCCAACATCCTGACTTTC. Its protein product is CASSSGQGERSGANILTF.

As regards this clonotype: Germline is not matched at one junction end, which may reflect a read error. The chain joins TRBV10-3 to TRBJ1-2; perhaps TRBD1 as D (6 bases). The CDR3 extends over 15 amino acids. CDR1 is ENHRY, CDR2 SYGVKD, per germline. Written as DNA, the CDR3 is TGTGCCAGCAGTATGACTAGCGGGGGCGCGAGGGGCTATACCTTC. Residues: CASSMTSGGARGYTF.

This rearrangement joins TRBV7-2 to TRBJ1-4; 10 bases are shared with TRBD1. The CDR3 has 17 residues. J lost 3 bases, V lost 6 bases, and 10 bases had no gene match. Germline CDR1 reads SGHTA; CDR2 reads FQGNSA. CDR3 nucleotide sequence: TGTGCCAGCAGTACCGGGACAGGGGTATTAGCTAATGAAAAACTGTTTTTT. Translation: CASSTGTGVLANEKLFF.

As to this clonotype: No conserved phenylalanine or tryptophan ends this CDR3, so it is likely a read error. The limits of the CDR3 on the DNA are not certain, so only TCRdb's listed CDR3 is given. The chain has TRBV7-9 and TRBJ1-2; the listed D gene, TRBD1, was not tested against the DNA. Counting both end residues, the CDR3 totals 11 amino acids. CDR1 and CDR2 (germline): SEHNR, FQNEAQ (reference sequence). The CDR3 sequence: CASSLMGGRTY.

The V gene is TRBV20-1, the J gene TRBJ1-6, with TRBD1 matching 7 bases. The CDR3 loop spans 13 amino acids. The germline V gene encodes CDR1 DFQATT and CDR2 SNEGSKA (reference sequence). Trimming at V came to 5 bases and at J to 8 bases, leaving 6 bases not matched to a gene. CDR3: CSARRQGDSPLHF. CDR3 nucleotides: TGCAGTGCTCGAAGACAGGGAGATTCACCCCTCCACTTT.

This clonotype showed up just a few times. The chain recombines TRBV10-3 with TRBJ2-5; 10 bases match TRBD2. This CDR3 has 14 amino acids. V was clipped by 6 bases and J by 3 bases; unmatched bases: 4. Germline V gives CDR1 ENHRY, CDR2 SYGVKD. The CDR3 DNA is TGTGCCATCAGACGAGGACTAGCGGAAGAGACCCAGTACTTC. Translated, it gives CAIRRGLAEETQYF.

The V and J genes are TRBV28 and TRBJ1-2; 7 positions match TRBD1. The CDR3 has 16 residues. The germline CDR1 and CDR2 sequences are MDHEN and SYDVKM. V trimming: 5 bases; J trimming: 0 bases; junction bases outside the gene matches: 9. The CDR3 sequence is CASSASGTDANYGYTF. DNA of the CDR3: TGTGCCAGCAGTGCCTCCGGGACAGACGCTAACTATGGCTACACCTTC.

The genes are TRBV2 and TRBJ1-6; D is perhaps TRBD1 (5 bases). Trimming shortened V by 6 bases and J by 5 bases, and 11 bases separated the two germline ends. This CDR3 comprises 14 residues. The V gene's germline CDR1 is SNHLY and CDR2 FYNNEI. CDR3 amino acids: CASSQVGDNSPLHF. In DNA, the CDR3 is TGTGCCAGCAGCCAAGTAGGGGATAATTCACCCCTCCACTTT. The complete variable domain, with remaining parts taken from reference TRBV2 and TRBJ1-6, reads EPEVTQTPSHQVTQMGQEVILRCVPISNHLYFYWYRQILGQKVEFLVSFYNNEISEKSEIFDDQFSVERPDGSNFTLKIRSTKLEDSAMYFCASSQVGDNSPLHFGNGTRLTVT.

The CDR3 region has the DNA TGTGCCAGCAGCTTGAAGGGGGCGACCAACGTCCTGACTTTC. The encoded protein is CASSLKGATNVLTF. J is TRBJ2-6 and V is TRBV7-2; 7 bases align to TRBD1. Per the germline V gene, CDR1 is SGHTA and CDR2 is FQGNSA. The CDR3 is 14 residues long. V gave up 3 bases and J gave up 8 bases; unmatched junction bases: 4.

CDR3 sequence (DNA): TGTGCCAGCAGCCAAGAAAGGTTCGGACGTAATGAAAAACTGTTTTTT. Its protein is CASSQERFGRNEKLFF. This chain connects TRBV14 to TRBJ1-4; D remains unclear. Trimming pared 0 bases from V and 4 bases from J, leaving 12 bases between. Per germline, CDR1 SGHDN and CDR2 FVKESK. The CDR3 spans 16 residues.

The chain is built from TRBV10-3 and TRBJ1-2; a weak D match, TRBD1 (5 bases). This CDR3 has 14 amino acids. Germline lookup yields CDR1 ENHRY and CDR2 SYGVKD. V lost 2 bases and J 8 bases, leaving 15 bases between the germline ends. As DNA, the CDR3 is TGTGCCATCAGTGAGCCGACCCGGGACCTGGGCTACACCTTC. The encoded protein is CAISEPTRDLGYTF.

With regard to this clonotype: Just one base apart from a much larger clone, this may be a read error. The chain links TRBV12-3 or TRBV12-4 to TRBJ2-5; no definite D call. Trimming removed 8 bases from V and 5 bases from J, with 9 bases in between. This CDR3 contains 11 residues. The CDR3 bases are TGTGCCAGCGCGAACGGGGAGACCCAGTACTTC. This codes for CASANGETQYF.

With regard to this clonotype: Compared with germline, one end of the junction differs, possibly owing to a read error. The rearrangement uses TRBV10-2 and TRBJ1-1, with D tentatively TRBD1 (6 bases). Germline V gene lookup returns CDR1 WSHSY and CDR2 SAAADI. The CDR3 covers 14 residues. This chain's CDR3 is CASTQSGEDTEAFF. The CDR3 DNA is TGTGCCAGCACCCAATCAGGGGAGGACACTGAAGCTTTCTTT.

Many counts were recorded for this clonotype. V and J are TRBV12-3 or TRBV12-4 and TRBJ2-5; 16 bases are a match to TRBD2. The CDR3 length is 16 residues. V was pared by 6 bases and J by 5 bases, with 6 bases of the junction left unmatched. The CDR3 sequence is CASSPGTSGGDETQYF. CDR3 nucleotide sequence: TGTGCCAGCAGCCCCGGGACTAGCGGGGGGGATGAGACCCAGTACTTC.

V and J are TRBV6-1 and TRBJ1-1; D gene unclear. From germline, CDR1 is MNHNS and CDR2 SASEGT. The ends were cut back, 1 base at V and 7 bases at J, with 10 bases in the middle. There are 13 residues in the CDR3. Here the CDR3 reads CASSEGPRGEAFF. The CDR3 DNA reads TGTGCCAGCAGTGAAGGGCCAAGAGGTGAAGCTTTCTTT.

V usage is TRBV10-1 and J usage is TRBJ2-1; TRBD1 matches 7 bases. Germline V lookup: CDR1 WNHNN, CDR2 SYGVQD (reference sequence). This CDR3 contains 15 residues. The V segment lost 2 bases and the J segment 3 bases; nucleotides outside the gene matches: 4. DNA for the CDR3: TGCGCCAGCAGTGAGACAGGGGAAGACTACAATGAGCAGTTCTTC. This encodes CASSETGEDYNEQFF.

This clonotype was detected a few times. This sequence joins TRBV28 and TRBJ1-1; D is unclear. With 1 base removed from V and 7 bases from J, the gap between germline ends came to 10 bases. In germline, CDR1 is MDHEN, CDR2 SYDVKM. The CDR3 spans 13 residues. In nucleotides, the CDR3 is TGTGCCAGCAGTTTATTTGCACAGCTTGAAGCTTTCTTT. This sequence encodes CASSLFAQLEAFF.

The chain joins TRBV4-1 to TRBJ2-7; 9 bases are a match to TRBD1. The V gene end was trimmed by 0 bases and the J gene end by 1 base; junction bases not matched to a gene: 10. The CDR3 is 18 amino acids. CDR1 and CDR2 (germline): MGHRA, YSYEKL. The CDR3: CASSQDWAGQGLSYEQYF. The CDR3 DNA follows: TGCGCCAGCAGCCAAGATTGGGCAGGACAGGGGCTTTCCTACGAGCAGTACTTC.

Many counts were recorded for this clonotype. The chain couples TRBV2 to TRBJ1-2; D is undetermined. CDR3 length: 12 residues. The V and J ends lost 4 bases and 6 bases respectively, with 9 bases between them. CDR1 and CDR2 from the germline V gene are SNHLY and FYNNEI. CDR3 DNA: TGTGCCAGCAGTGGCCGTCCGGATGGCTACACCTTC. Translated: CASSGRPDGYTF.

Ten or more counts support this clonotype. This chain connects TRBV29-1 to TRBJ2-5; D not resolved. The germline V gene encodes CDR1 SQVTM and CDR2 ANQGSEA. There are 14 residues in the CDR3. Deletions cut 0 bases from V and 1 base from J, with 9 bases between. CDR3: CSVEDFGSQETQYF. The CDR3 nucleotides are TGCAGCGTTGAAGATTTTGGCAGCCAAGAGACCCAGTACTTC.

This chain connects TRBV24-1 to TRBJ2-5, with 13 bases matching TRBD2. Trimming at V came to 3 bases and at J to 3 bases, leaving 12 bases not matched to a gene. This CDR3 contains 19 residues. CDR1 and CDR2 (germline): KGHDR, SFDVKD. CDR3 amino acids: CATSDLGLAGAGDKETQYF. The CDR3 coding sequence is TGTGCCACCAGTGATCTAGGACTAGCGGGAGCCGGGGACAAAGAGACCCAGTACTTC.

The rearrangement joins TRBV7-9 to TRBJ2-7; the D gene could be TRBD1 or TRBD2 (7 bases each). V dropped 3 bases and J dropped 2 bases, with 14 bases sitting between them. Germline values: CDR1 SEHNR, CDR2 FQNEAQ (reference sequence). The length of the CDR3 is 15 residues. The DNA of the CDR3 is TGTGCCAGCAGCTTCCGGGACAGCGGGACCTACGAGCAGTACTTC. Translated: CASSFRDSGTYEQYF.

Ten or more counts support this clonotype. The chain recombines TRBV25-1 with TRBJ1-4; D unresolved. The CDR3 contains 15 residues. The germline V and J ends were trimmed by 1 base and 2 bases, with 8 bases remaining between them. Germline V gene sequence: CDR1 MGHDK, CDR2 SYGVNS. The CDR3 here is CASSEWIATNEKLFF. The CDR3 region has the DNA TGTGCCAGCAGTGAATGGATAGCGACTAATGAAAAACTGTTTTTT.

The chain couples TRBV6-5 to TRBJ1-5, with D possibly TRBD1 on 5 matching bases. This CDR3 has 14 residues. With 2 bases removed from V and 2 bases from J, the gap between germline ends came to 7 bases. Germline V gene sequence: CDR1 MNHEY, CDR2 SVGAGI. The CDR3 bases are TGTGCCAGCAGTTACGGGGACGGCAATCAGCCCCAGCATTTT. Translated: CASSYGDGNQPQHF.

The CDR3 nucleotides read TGCAGTGCTAGAGAGCGGGTCGGGAGCTATGGCTACACCTTC. Its protein is CSARERVGSYGYTF. The chain couples TRBV20-1 to TRBJ1-2, with D hard to call. The ends were cut back, 0 bases at V and 4 bases at J, with 12 bases in the middle. The CDR3 consists of 14 residues. Per the germline V gene, CDR1 is DFQATT and CDR2 is SNEGSKA (reference sequence).

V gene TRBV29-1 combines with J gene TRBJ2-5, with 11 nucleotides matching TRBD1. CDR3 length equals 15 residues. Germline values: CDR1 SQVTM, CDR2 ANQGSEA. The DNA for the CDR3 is TGCACCGAACTCCCTTGGACAGGGGGCATCGAGACCCAGTACTTC. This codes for CTELPWTGGIETQYF.

CDR3 in DNA: TGCAGCGTTGAAGATAGACTCAGGAGCTCCTACAATGAGCAGTTCTTC. This codes for CSVEDRLRSSYNEQFF. This sequence joins TRBV29-1 and TRBJ2-1, with unresolved D. This CDR3 has 16 amino acids. V was shortened by 0 bases and J by 0 bases, with 12 bases between the two germline ends. CDR1 and CDR2 (germline): SQVTM, ANQGSEA.

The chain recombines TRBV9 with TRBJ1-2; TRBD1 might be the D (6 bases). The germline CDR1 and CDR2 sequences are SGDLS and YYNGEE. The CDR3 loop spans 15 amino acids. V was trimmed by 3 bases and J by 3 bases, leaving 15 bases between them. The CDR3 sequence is CASSAGARADYGYTF. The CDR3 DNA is TGTGCCAGCAGCGCAGGGGCGAGGGCCGACTATGGCTACACCTTC.